The 5 T cell receptor beta chains reported below all come from one sample, sequenced in a study of cytomegalovirus exposure and HLA in healthy donors. This PCR relied on a set of 60 Vbeta primers and 13 Jbeta primers. TCRdb keeps only in-frame clones here, not all; method: immunoSEQ multiplex PCR. This sample's table reports roughly 60,000 clones. Material: PBMCs. The receptors shown here come from a woman younger than 35 in good health and CMV-seronegative.

J is TRBJ1-1 and V is TRBV6-5; a possible D gene is TRBD1 (5 bases). The CDR3 is made up of 14 amino acids. Germline loops: CDR1 MNHEY, CDR2 SVGAGI. Trimming removed 2 bases at V and 1 base at J, with 8 bases between. The DNA of the CDR3 is TGTGCCAGCAGTTACCAGGACACGAACACTGAAGCTTTCTTT. Its protein is CASSYQDTNTEAFF.

This chain connects TRBV4-2 to TRBJ2-7; 8 bases are shared with TRBD2. The V segment lost 2 bases and the J segment 6 bases; nucleotides outside the gene matches: 9. The CDR3 loop spans 15 amino acids. Germline CDR1 is LGHNA and CDR2 is YNFKEQ. This chain's CDR3 is CASSQTRGLGAEQYF. The CDR3 DNA sequence: TGTGCCAGCAGCCAAACACGGGGACTAGGTGCCGAGCAGTACTTC.

The chain has TRBV6-1 and TRBJ1-1; D perhaps matches TRBD1 (6 bases). CDR1 is MNHNS, CDR2 SASEGT, per germline. The V end lost 3 bases, the J end lost 6 bases, and 14 bases lay between the germline ends. There are 14 residues in the CDR3. The CDR3 DNA sequence: TGTGCCAGCAGTGATGTAGGGGGATTCGCTGAAGCTTTCTTT. Translated, it gives CASSDVGGFAEAFF.

This chain connects TRBV18 to TRBJ1-1; D remains ambiguous. V lost 3 bases and J 1 base, leaving 3 bases between the germline ends. The CDR3 is 12 residues long. The germline V gene encodes CDR1 KGHSH and CDR2 LQKENI. The CDR3 DNA is TGTGCCAGCTCACCGAGGAACACTGAAGCTTTCTTT. It translates to CASSPRNTEAFF. Full variable domain (missing parts from reference TRBV18 and TRBJ1-1): NAGVMQNPRHLVRRRGQEARLRCSPMKGHSHVYWYRQLPEEGLKFMVYLQKENIIDESGMPKERFSAEFPKEGPSILRIQQVVRGDSAAYFCASSPRNTEAFFGQGTRLTVV.

The rearrangement uses TRBV30 and TRBJ2-3; maybe TRBD1 (5 bases). From germline, CDR1 is GTSNPN and CDR2 SVGIG (reference sequence). V lost 5 bases and J 1 base, leaving 10 bases between the germline ends. The CDR3 contains 13 residues. Here the CDR3 DNA reads TGTGCCTGGGTTCTCAGGGGCACAGATACGCAGTATTTT. Protein sequence: CAWVLRGTDTQYF.